This T cell receptor (beta chain) was captured by sequencing in a study of blood T cell repertoires in COVID-19. Study at large: From the United States, Italy and Spain came samples of acute and convalescent COVID-19. PBMCs, B-cell-depleted T cells, or T cells were the source of the cDNA or gDNA that made up the material.

The CDR3 length is 14 residues. From germline, CDR1 is SGHTA and CDR2 FQGNSA. V trimming: 2 bases; J trimming: 7 bases; junction bases outside the gene matches: 4. TCRdb's copy holds only in-frame clones and misses some; the assay was immunoSEQ multiplex PCR. The data hold 390,000 or so clones, with around 87% observed a single time. Enrolment of Seattle patients took place during active infection, and they were followed longitudinally. This rearrangement joins TRBV7-2 to TRBJ2-1, with 8 bases identical to TRBD2. The clonotype was recovered from a woman between 25 and 40 years old with COVID-19, enrolled during active disease. Specimen: peripheral blood. The CDR3 bases are TGTGCCAGCAGCTTATTAGCGGGAAGGAATGAGCAGTTCTTC. Protein product: CASSLLAGRNEQFF.